The 13 T cell receptor beta chains in this list originate from one sample, sequenced in a study of T cells in women clearing cervical HPV infection. TCRdb's table, derived via immunoSEQ multiplex PCR, lists solely in-frame clones and lacks some. In total, the table holds about 40,000 clones. The sequenced sample was blood buffy coat. These receptors came from a woman between 18 and 69 years old with a cervical HPV16 infection that either progressed to CIN3+ or cleared (not recorded which).

Comment on this clone: The read comes to an end 3 residues before the CDR3 does, leaving the germline J gene to fill in the end. The chain links TRBV29-1 to TRBJ1-1; D is unresolved. The CDR3 is made up of 13 amino acids. V shed 6 bases and J shed 4 bases, with 15 bases lying between them. The germline gives CDR1 SQVTM, CDR2 ANQGSEA. The CDR3 bases that were read are TGCAGCGTGGGGTCGGGGAAGGCCACTGAA. Amino acids: CSVGSGKATE. The full CDR3 reads CSVGSGKATEAFF.

Comment on this clone: The CDR3 end lies 3 residues beyond the end of the read and is filled in from the germline J gene. This chain joins TRBV15 and TRBJ2-5, with 15 bases lining up with TRBD2. The CDR3 sequence is 19 residues long. J gave up 5 bases and V 0 bases, and 10 bases lay outside the gene matches. Germline V gene sequence: CDR1 LNHNV, CDR2 YYDKDF (reference sequence). The part of the CDR3 DNA that was read is TGTGCCACCAGCAGAGATTATCCGGGACTAGCGGGGGGCGGGGAGACC. Translated: CATSRDYPGLAGGGET. The full CDR3 protein reads CATSRDYPGLAGGGETQYF.

Of note for this clone: The CDR3 end falls 3 residues outside the read, so it is completed with the germline J gene. The chain carries TRBV7-8 and TRBJ2-5; TRBD2 matches 11 bases. The CDR3 contains 15 residues. Trimming at V came to 5 bases and at J to 4 bases, leaving 6 bases not matched to a gene. Germline loops: CDR1 SGHVS, CDR2 FQNEAQ. The CDR3 region is CASSLGLAEAETQYF. Partial CDR3 DNA: TGTGCCAGCAGCCTGGGACTAGCGGAGGCAGAGACC.

Points on this clone: The sequenced fragment ends 3 residues before the CDR3 boundary, so the rest is inferred from the germline J gene. The chain joins TRBV5-1 to TRBJ2-2; TRBD1 agrees at 7 bases. The CDR3 has 17 residues. The V gene end was trimmed by 3 bases and the J gene end by 0 bases; junction bases not matched to a gene: 8. The germline V gene has CDR1 SGHRS and CDR2 YFSETQ. Partial CDR3 DNA: TGCGCCAGCAGCTCCACTTCGCAGGGGGCGAACACCGGGGAG. It is translated as CASSSTSQGANTGE. The full CDR3 is CASSSTSQGANTGELFF.

Concerning this clone itself: With the read ending 3 residues before the CDR3 end, the germline J gene is used to fill in that end. This chain connects TRBV28 to TRBJ1-5; weak D call: TRBD1 (6 bases). The CDR3 loop spans 14 amino acids. The germline gives CDR1 MDHEN, CDR2 SYDVKM. Trimming stripped 1 base from V and 5 bases from J, with 9 bases between. The CDR3 sequence: CASSLSYRDQPQHF. Partial CDR3 DNA: TGTGCCAGCAGTTTATCGTACAGGGATCAGCCC.

Points on this clone: The CDR3 extends 3 residues past the end of the read, so its final part is completed from the germline J gene. The V call is TRBV5-5, the J call TRBJ2-3; 7 bases line up with TRBD1. In germline, CDR1 is SGHKS, CDR2 YYEKEE (reference sequence). The CDR3 runs 15 residues. The J segment lost 2 bases and the V segment lost 0 bases, leaving 3 bases of the junction unmatched. CDR3: CASSLAGQTTDTQYF. CDR3 DNA, as far as it was read: TGTGCCAGCAGCTTGGCGGGACAGACCACAGATACG.

Of note for this clone: Read data end 3 residues before the CDR3 end; the end is taken from the germline J gene. The rearrangement joins TRBV7-6 to TRBJ2-7, with 7 bases fitting TRBD1. The CDR3 runs to 13 residues. J was trimmed by 6 bases and V by 1 base; bases with no gene match: 3. CDR1 and CDR2 (germline): SGHVS, FNYEAQ. The CDR3 reads CASSLVAGGEQYF. CDR3 DNA, as far as it was read: TGTGCCAGCAGCTTAGTGGCAGGGGGCGAG.

In regard to this clone: The missing CDR3 end, 3 residues past where the read stops, is filled in from the germline J gene. This sequence joins TRBV2 and TRBJ2-1, with TRBD1 matching over 7 bases. CDR1 and CDR2 from the germline V gene are SNHLY and FYNNEI. The CDR3 has 16 residues. Losses at the gene ends were 4 bases for V and 3 bases for J; bases not matched to a gene: 9. The CDR3 sequence is CASSGGLGGGYNEQFF. The DNA read from the CDR3 is TGTGCCAGCAGTGGGGGGTTAGGGGGCGGCTACAATGAG.

Notes on this clone: The CDR3 end falls 3 residues outside the read, so it is completed with the germline J gene. The chain combines TRBV2 with TRBJ1-1, with D tentatively TRBD1 (5 bases). The V gene lost 7 bases and the J gene lost 1 base, with 13 bases spanning the gap. The CDR3 consists of 14 residues. The germline V gene encodes CDR1 SNHLY and CDR2 FYNNEI. The CDR3 loop is CASNVWGPNTEAFF. Incomplete CDR3 DNA: TGTGCCAGCAACGTATGGGGCCCGAACACTGAA.

The CDR3 sequence is CASSLPEGSGYTF. The DNA read from the CDR3 is TGTGCCAGCAGCTTGCCCGAGGGGAGTGGC. The genes are TRBV5-4 and TRBJ1-2; perhaps TRBD1 as D (5 bases). The read terminates 3 residues before the CDR3 end, so the remaining end is supplied by the germline J gene. Germline V gene data show CDR1 as SGHNT and CDR2 as YYREEE (reference sequence). V gave up 1 base and J gave up 7 bases, with 11 bases separating them. This CDR3 spans 13 amino acids.

In the case of this clone: Sequencing ends 3 residues short of the CDR3 end; the germline J gene provides the rest. The V call is TRBV7-8, the J call TRBJ1-5; 7 bases align to TRBD1. The junction had 8 bases not matched to a gene; V was cut back by 5 bases and J by 7 bases. The germline gives CDR1 SGHVS, CDR2 FQNEAQ. The CDR3 is 14 amino acids. CDR3 bases read: TGTGCCAGCAGCCCAACACAGGGGCAGCAGCCC. Residues: CASSPTQGQQP. The entire CDR3 sequence reads CASSPTQGQQPQHF. Full variable domain (missing parts from reference TRBV7-8 and TRBJ1-5): GAGVSQSPRYKVAKRGQDVALRCDPISGHVSLFWYQQALGQGPEFLTYFQNEAQLDKSGLPSDRFFAERPEGSVSTLKIQRTQQEDSAVYLCASSPTQGQQPQHFGDGTRLSIL.

Details on this clone: The read is 3 residues too short to cover the CDR3 end, so that end is filled in from the germline J gene. The chain employs TRBV19 and TRBJ2-3, with unresolved D. Trimming removed 5 bases from V and 3 bases from J, with 12 bases in between. Germline CDR1 LNHDA, CDR2 SQIVND (reference sequence). This CDR3 is 14 amino acids long. The sequenced part of the CDR3 DNA is TGTGCCAGTAGTCTACCCTTGCGGACAGATACG. It translates to CASSLPLRTDT. The entire CDR3 protein is CASSLPLRTDTQYF.

Comments on this clone: The read finishes 3 residues shy of the CDR3 end, and the germline J gene is used to complete it. This chain connects TRBV19 to TRBJ1-3; TRBD1 might be the D (6 bases). The CDR3 contains 13 residues. The germline V and J ends were trimmed by 5 bases and 6 bases, with 11 bases remaining between them. Germline CDR1 reads LNHDA; CDR2 reads SQIVND (reference sequence). The sequenced CDR3 bases are TGTGCCAGTAGTGTACAGGGCGCAAACACC. Amino acids: CASSVQGANT. The CDR3 reads in full as CASSVQGANTIYF. Using reference TRBV19 and TRBJ1-3 for the parts outside the CDR3, the full variable domain is DGGITQSPKYLFRKEGQNVTLSCEQNLNHDAMYWYRQDPGQGLRLIYYSQIVNDFQKGDIAEGYSVSREKKESFPLTVTSAQKNPTAFYLCASSVQGANTIYFGEGSWLTVV.